The clone carrying this T cell receptor beta chain was picked up many times. No antigen is known for it. Quantitative 5'-RACE with molecular barcodes produced the TCR beta libraries. TCRdb called the 5' RACE reads again in MiXCR, with one record for every CDR3 protein. The sample includes approximately 440,000 distinct CDR3 sequences, roughly 17% of them seen just once. The data derive from a study of CD8 T cells in ankylosing spondylitis. Germline V gene lookup returns CDR1 SGHTA and CDR2 FQGNSA. This CDR3 region has 16 residues. V lost 5 bases and J lost 1, with 18 bases in between. Overall study findings and caveats: Reportedly, disease-linked clones are significantly enriched in ankylosing spondylitis patients' matched synovial fluid. About 8 highly homologous variants made up a TCR beta motif that seemed to typify ankylosing spondylitis blood. Clones that were linked to disease were CD8+ and were relatively rare in peripheral blood. In synovial fluid and blood from reactive arthritis, some motif variants were previously reported.

Sequencing used blood, either unsorted or a sorted T cell fraction (not recorded which). V is TRBV7-2 and J is TRBJ2-7, with D possibly being TRBD2 (5 bases). The clonotype was recovered from a male donor with ankylosing spondylitis. CDR3 loop: CASSPPTFDYSYEQYF. CDR3 nucleotide sequence: TGTGCCAGCAGCCCGCCGACGTTCGACTATTCCTACGAGCAGTACTTC.